These T cell receptor beta chains were read from a single sample in a study of human T cells and chemical hapten exposure. TCRdb re-called the RACE reads with MiXCR, one entry per CDR3 protein. The table shows fewer than 100,000 distinct CDR3 sequences, with around 9.9% occurring only once. The sequences come from whole blood, collected in connection with sensitization to the hapten diphenylcyclopropenone (DPC). These receptors were obtained from a woman under 40 with alopecia areata. Some clones in this sample may be carry-over from other donors' samples. Both conserved end residues are part of each CDR3. Each record gives: J gene, V gene, D gene, clone size, CDR3 DNA, CDR3 protein. D genes are given only for firm matches. Size is omitted from some rows. Given values are once, few, many or a class for expanded clones.

>TRBJ1-1|TRBV28|TRBD1|.
TGTGCCAGCAGTCCCGGGACAGGTCGGAACACTGAAGCTTTCTTT
CASSPGTGRNTEAFF
>TRBJ1-1|TRBV5-4|TRBD1|many
TGTGCCAGCAGCCCAGAGACAGGGCGGAACACTGAAGCTTTCTTT
CASSPETGRNTEAFF
>TRBJ2-3|TRBV5-1|TRBD1|many
TGCGCCAGCAGCATTGGACAGGGCGGGAGCACAGATACGCAGTATTTT
CASSIGQGGSTDTQYF
>TRBJ2-2|TRBV7-6|.|many
TGTGCCAGCAGCCCCGGAGGGGGGACATATGGCGGGGAGCTGTTTTTT
CASSPGGGTYGGELFF
>TRBJ1-4|TRBV7-9|TRBD1|.
TGTGCCAGCAGCACCGGGACAGGGGGCACTAATGAAAAACTGTTTTTT
CASSTGTGGTNEKLFF
>TRBJ1-1|TRBV6-4|.|few
TGTGCCAGCAGAGTGGGCGATTTCGACACTGAAGCTTTCTTT
CASRVGDFDTEAFF
>TRBJ2-1|TRBV18|.|many
TGTGCCAGCTCACCACCTGCGATGAGTGGGGGCTACAATGAGCAGTTCTTC
CASSPPAMSGGYNEQFF
>TRBJ2-5|TRBV29-1|TRBD2|many
TGCAGCGTTCCTCGGACTAGCGGCCAAGAGACCCAGTACTTC
CSVPRTSGQETQYF
>TRBJ2-1|TRBV14|TRBD2|.
TGTGCCAGCAGCCAAGAGCTAGCGGGGGGGCAGGATGAGCAGTTCTTC
CASSQELAGGQDEQFF
>TRBJ2-2|TRBV12-3/TRBV12-4|TRBD1|few
TGTGCCAGCAGTTTAACAGGGGACACCGGGGAGCTGTTTTTT
CASSLTGDTGELFF
>TRBJ1-5|TRBV19|TRBD1|few
TGTGCCAGTACCCTTGACAGGGGAGTAAGTAGCGGCAATCAGCCCCAGCATTTT
CASTLDRGVSSGNQPQHF
>TRBJ1-6|TRBV6-1|TRBD1|many
TGTGCCAGCAGTTCCGACAGGGTCGAGTCACCCCTCCACTTT
CASSSDRVESPLHF
>TRBJ2-7|TRBV5-1|TRBD1|few
TGCGCCAGCAGCTTGCGGGACAGGGGGCCATCCTACGAGCAGTACTTC
CASSLRDRGPSYEQYF
>TRBJ1-4|TRBV5-4|TRBD1|few
TGTGCCAGCAGCCGGGACAGGGGTAATGAAAAACTGTTTTTT
CASSRDRGNEKLFF
>TRBJ2-1|TRBV9|TRBD1|many
TGTGCCAGTACAAAGGGGGCTGCTGACAATGAGCAGTTCTTC
CASTKGAADNEQFF
>TRBJ1-2|TRBV28|.|.
TGTGCCAGCAGTTCGAATGGCTACACCTTC
CASSSNGYTF
>TRBJ1-5|TRBV20-1|TRBD1|many
TGCAGTGCTAGATTAGACAGGGCGAGTGGGCCCCAGCATTTT
CSARLDRASGPQHF
>TRBJ2-7|TRBV29-1|TRBD1|many
TGCAGCGTTGGTGATGGGACAGCCGCCTACGAGCAGTACTTC
CSVGDGTAAYEQYF
>TRBJ1-1|TRBV7-9|.|many
TGTGCCAGCAGCTTAGAAGGCCAACTTGAAGCTTTCTTT
CASSLEGQLEAFF
>TRBJ2-3|TRBV28|.|many
TGTGCCAGCAGCTCTCCCTTGACGGGGGTCACAGATACGCAGTATTTT
CASSSPLTGVTDTQYF
>TRBJ1-5|TRBV2|.|.
TGTGCCAGCAGTGAAGGGGGTTCGAAGCAACAGCCCCAGCATTTT
CASSEGGSKQQPQHF
>TRBJ2-1|TRBV6-1|.|.
TGTGCCAGCAGTGAATCAGTTTCCCTCTCCTACAATGAGCAGTTCTTC
CASSESVSLSYNEQFF
>TRBJ2-5|TRBV12-3/TRBV12-4|TRBD1|few
TGTGCCAGCAGTCCCACCCTGGGTCGACAGGGCGAGACCCAGTACTTC
CASSPTLGRQGETQYF
>TRBJ2-5|TRBV30|TRBD2|many
TGTGCCTGGAGTCGAGCGGGGGAACAAGAGACCCAGTACTTC
CAWSRAGEQETQYF
>TRBJ1-2|TRBV11-2|.|many
TGTGCCAGCAGCCCCGACCCAACAGGGTACTATGGCTACACCTTC
CASSPDPTGYYGYTF
>TRBJ2-3|TRBV6-5|.|many
TGTGCCAGCAGTTATAGGCGCGGCACAGATACGCAGTATTTT
CASSYRRGTDTQYF
>TRBJ2-3|TRBV12-3/TRBV12-4|.|.
TGTGCCAGCAGTTGGTCTAGCGATAGCACAGATACGCAGTATTTT
CASSWSSDSTDTQYF
>TRBJ2-1|TRBV7-2|TRBD2|many
TGTGCCAGCAGCTCCAGGACTAGCGGGGGGGTTAAGTACAATGAGCAGTTCTTC
CASSSRTSGGVKYNEQFF
>TRBJ2-1|TRBV6-2/TRBV6-3|TRBD2|.
TGTGCCAGCAGTTACCTGGAGGGGGGAATAGCGGGAGTACTAGATGAGCAGTTCTTC
CASSYLEGGIAGVLDEQFF
>TRBJ1-2|TRBV20-1|TRBD1|few
TGCAGTGCTAGAGGAAAAACAGGGGGCGCGGTCTATGGCTACACCTTC
CSARGKTGGAVYGYTF
>TRBJ1-2|TRBV9|TRBD1|.
TGTGCCAGCAGGCTCCGGGACAGGGGAAACTATGGCTACACCTTC
CASRLRDRGNYGYTF
>TRBJ1-1|TRBV6-6|.|many
TGTGCCAGCATTCTCCTAGGTGAAGCTTTCTTT
CASILLGEAFF
>TRBJ2-2|TRBV30|.|.
TGTGCCGGCAAGACCGGGGAGCTGTTTTTT
CAGKTGELFF
>TRBJ1-2|TRBV6-1|.|.
TGTGCCAGCGATCCCTGGGAGGGAGGGCGGTATGGCTACACCTTC
CASDPWEGGRYGYTF
>TRBJ2-7|TRBV19|TRBD1|many
TGTGCCAGTAGGCCCGGGACAGGGTTACACGAGCAGTACTTC
CASRPGTGLHEQYF
>TRBJ2-3|TRBV9|.|.
TGTGCCAGCACCGTAGGACTTTGGCCTTTCACAGATACGCAGTATTTT
CASTVGLWPFTDTQYF
>TRBJ2-1|TRBV27|TRBD2|few
TGTGCCAGCAGTTTTTCCCGATCGACTAGCGGCCACAATGAGCAGTTCTTC
CASSFSRSTSGHNEQFF
>TRBJ2-3|TRBV29-1|.|many
TGCAGCGTTGAGTTTCTAGCGGATACGCAGTATTTT
CSVEFLADTQYF